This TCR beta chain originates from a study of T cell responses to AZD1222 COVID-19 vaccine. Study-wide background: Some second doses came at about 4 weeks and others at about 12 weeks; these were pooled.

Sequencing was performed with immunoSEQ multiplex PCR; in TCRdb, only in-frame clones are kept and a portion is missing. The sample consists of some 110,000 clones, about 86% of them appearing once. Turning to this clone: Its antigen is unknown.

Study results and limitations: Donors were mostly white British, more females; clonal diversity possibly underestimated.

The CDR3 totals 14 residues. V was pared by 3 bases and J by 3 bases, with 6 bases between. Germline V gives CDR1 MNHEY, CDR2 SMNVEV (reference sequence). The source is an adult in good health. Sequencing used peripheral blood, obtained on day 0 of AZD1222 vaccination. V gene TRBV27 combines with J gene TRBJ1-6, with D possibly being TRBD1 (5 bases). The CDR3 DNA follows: TGTGCCAGCAGTTTTACAGGCTATAATTCACCCCTCCACTTT. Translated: CASSFTGYNSPLHF.